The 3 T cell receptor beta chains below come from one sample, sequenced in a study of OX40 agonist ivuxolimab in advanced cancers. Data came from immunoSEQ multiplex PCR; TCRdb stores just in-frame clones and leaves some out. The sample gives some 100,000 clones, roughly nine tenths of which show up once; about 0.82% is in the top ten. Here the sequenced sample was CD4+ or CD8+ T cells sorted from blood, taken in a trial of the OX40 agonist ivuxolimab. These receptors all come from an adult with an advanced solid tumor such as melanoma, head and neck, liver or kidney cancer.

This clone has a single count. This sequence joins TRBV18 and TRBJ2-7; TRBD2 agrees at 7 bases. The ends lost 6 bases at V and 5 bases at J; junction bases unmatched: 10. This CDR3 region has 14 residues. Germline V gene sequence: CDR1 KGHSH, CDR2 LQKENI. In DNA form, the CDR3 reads TGTGCCAGCTCCTCCCCCGCGGGGGTCCACGAGCAGTACTTC. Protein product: CASSSPAGVHEQYF.

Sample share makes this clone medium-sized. CDR3 sequence: CASSLAGAPEAFF. DNA of the CDR3: TGTGCCAGCAGCTTAGCAGGCGCCCCCGAAGCTTTCTTT. The V call is TRBV5-4, the J call TRBJ1-1; D uncertain. The CDR3 sequence is 13 residues long. Trimming took off 2 bases at V and 8 bases at J, with 13 bases between the two ends. The germline V gene has CDR1 SGHNT and CDR2 YYREEE (reference sequence). Full variable domain (remainder filled in from reference TRBV5-4 and TRBJ1-1): ETGVTQSPTHLIKTRGQQVTLRCSSQSGHNTVSWYQQALGQGPQFIFQYYREEENGRGNFPPRFSGLQFPNYSSELNVNALELDDSALYLCASSLAGAPEAFFGQGTRLTVV.

In DNA form, the CDR3 reads TGTGCCAGCAGCTCACATGGACTAGCGGGAGGGCGGGACACAGATACGCAGTATTTT. It specifies CASSSHGLAGGRDTDTQYF. The chain links TRBV13 to TRBJ2-3; TRBD2 matches 15 bases. The CDR3 length is 19 residues. CDR1 PRHDT and CDR2 FYEKMQ come from the germline V gene (reference sequence). With 4 bases clipped from V and 2 bases from J, the junction kept 10 bases outside the gene matches.